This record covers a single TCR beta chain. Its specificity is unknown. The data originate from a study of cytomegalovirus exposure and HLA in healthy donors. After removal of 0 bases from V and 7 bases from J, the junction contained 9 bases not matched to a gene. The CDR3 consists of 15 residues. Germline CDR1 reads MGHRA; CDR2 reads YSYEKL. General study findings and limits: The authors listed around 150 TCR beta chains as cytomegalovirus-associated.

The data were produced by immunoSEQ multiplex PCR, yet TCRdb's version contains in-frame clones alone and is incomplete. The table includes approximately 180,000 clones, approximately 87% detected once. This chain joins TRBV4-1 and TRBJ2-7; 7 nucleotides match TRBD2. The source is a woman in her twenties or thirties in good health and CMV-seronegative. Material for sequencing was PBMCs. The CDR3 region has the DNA TGCGCCAGCAGCCAAGAAACCGGGGGGTTCCCTGAGCAGTACTTC. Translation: CASSQETGGFPEQYF.